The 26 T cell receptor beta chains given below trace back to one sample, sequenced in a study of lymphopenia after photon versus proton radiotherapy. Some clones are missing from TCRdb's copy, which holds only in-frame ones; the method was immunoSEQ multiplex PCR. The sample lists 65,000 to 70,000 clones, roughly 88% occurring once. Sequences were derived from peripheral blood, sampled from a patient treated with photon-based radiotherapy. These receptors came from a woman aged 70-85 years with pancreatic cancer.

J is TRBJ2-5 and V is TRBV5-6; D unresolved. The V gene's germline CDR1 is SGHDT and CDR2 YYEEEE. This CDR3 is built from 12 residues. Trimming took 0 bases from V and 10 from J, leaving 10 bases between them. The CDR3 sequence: CASSLGTVDQYF. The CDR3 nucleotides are TGTGCCAGCAGCTTGGGAACCGTAGACCAGTACTTC.

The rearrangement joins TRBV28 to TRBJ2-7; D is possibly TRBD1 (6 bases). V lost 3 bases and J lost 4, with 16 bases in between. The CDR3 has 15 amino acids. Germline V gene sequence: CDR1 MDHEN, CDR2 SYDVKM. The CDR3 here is CASSFSRQGKYEQYF. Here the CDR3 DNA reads TGTGCCAGCAGTTTTAGTAGGCAGGGGAAGTACGAGCAGTACTTC. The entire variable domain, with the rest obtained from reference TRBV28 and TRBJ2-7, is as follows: DVKVTQSSRYLVKRTGEKVFLECVQDMDHENMFWYRQDPGLGLRLIYFSYDVKMKEKGDIPEGYSVSREKKERFSLILESASTNQTSMYLCASSFSRQGKYEQYFGPGTRLTVT.

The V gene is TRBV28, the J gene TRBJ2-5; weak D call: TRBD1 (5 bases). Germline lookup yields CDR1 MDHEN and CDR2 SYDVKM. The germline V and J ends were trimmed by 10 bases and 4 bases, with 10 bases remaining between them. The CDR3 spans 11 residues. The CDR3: CATDSPETQYF. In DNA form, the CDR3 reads TGTGCCACCGACAGTCCAGAGACCCAGTACTTC.

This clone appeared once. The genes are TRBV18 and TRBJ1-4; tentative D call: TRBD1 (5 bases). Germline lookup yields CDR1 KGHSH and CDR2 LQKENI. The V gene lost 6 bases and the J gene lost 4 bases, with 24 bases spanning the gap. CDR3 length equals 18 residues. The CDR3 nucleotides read TGTGCCAGCTCCTACTTCTTCTACGGGGCGCATGATAATGAAAAACTGTTTTTT. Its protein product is CASSYFFYGAHDNEKLFF.

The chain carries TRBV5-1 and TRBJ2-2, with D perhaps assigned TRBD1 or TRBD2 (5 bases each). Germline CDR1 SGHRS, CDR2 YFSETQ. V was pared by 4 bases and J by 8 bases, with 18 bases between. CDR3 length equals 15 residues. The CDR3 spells CASSLPGPRAGELFF. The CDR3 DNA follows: TGCGCCAGCAGCCTCCCGGGACCCCGGGCGGGGGAGCTGTTTTTT.

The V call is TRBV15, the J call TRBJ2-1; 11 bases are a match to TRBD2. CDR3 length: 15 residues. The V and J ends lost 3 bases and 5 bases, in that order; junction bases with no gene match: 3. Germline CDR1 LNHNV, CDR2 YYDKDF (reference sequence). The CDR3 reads CATSSLLAGDNEQFF. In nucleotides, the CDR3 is TGTGCCACCAGCAGCTTACTAGCGGGAGACAATGAGCAGTTCTTC.

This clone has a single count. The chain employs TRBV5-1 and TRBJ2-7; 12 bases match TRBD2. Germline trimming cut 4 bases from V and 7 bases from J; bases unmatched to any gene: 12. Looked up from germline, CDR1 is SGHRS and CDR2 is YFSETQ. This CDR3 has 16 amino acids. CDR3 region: CASSATSGGFLREQYF. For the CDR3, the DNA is TGCGCCAGCAGCGCCACTAGCGGGGGGTTCCTGAGGGAGCAGTACTTC. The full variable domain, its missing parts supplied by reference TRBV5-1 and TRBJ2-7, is KAGVTQTPRYLIKTRGQQVTLSCSPISGHRSVSWYQQTPGQGLQFLFEYFSETQRNKGNFPGRFSGRQFSNSRSEMNVSTLELGDSALYLCASSATSGGFLREQYFGPGTRLTVT.

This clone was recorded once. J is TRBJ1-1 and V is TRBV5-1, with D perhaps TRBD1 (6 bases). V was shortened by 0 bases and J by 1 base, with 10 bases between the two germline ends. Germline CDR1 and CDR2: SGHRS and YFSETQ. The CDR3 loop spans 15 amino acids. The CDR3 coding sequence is TGCGCCAGCAGCTTGGGAGGGGGGGCGAACACTGAAGCTTTCTTT. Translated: CASSLGGGANTEAFF.

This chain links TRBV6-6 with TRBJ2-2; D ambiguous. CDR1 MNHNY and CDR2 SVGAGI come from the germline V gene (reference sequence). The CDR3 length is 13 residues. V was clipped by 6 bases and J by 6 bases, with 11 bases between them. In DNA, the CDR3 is TGTGCCAGCAGCTCTACCAGGCCCGGGGAGCTGTTTTTT. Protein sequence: CASSSTRPGELFF.

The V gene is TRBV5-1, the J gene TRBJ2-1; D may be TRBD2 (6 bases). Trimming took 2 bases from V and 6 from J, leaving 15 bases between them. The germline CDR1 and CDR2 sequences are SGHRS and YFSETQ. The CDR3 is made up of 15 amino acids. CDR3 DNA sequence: TGCGCCAGCAGCTTCGTTTCGGGAGTGTTCAATGAGCAGTTCTTC. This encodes CASSFVSGVFNEQFF. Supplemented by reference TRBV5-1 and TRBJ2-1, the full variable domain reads KAGVTQTPRYLIKTRGQQVTLSCSPISGHRSVSWYQQTPGQGLQFLFEYFSETQRNKGNFPGRFSGRQFSNSRSEMNVSTLELGDSALYLCASSFVSGVFNEQFFGPGTRLTVL.

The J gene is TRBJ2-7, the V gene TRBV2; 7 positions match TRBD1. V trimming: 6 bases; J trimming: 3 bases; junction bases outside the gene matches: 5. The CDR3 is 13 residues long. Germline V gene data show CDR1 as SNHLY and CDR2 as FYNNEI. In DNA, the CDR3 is TGTGCCAGCAGAGGACAGGCCTACTACGAGCAGTACTTC. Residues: CASRGQAYYEQYF.

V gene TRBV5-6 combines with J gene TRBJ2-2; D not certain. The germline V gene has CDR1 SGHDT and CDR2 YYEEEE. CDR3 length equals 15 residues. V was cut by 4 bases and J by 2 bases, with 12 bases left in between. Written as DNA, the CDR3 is TGTGCCAGCAGCCCCGGCGACACCAACACCGGGGAGCTGTTTTTT. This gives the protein CASSPGDTNTGELFF.

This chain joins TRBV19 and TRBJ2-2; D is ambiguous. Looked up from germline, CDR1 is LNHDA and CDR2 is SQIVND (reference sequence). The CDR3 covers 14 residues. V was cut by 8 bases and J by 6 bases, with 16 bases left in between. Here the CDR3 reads CASLQTAHAGELFF. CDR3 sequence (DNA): TGTGCCAGTCTCCAAACAGCGCACGCCGGGGAGCTGTTTTTT.

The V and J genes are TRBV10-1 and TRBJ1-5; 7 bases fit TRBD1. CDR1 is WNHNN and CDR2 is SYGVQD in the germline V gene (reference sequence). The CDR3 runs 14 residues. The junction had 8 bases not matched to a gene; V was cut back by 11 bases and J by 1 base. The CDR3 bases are TGCGCCGTCCACAGGGGCCTGAGCAATCAGCCCCAGCATTTT. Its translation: CAVHRGLSNQPQHF.

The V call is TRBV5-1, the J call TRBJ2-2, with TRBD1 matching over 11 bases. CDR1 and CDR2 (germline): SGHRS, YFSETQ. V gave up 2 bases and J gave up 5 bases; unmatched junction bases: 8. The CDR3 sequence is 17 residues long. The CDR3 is CASSFGPGQGGTGELFF. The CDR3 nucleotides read TGCGCCAGCAGCTTCGGACCGGGACAGGGGGGAACCGGGGAGCTGTTTTTT.

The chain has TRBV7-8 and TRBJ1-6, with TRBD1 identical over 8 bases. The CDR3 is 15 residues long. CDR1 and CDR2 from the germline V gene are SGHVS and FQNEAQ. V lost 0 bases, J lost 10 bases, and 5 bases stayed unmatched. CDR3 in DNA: TGTGCCAGCAGCTTAGCGCGACAGGGGACCTCACCCCTCCACTTT. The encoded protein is CASSLARQGTSPLHF.

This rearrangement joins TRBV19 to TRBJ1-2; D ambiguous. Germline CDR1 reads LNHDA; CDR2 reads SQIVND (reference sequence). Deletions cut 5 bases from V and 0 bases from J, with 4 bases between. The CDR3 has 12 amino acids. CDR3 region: CASSRPNYGYTF. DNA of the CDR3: TGTGCCAGTAGTCGACCTAACTATGGCTACACCTTC.

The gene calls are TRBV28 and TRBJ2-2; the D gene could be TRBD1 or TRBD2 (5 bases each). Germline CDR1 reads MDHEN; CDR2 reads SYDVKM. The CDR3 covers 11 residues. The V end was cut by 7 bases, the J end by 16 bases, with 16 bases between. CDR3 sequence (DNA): TGTGCCAGCATTGATCTGGGACGCCGGTTTTTT. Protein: CASIDLGRRFF.

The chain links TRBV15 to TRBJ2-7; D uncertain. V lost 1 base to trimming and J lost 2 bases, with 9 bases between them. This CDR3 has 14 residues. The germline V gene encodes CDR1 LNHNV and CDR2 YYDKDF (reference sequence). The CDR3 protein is CATSRGPGAYEQYF. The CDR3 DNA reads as TGTGCCACCAGCAGAGGTCCAGGCGCCTACGAGCAGTACTTC.

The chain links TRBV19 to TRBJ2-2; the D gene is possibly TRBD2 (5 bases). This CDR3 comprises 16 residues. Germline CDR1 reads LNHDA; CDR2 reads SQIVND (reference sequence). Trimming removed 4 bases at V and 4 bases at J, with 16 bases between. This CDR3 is CASSTYVSVGTGELFF. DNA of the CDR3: TGTGCCAGTAGTACCTATGTTAGCGTCGGCACCGGGGAGCTGTTTTTT.

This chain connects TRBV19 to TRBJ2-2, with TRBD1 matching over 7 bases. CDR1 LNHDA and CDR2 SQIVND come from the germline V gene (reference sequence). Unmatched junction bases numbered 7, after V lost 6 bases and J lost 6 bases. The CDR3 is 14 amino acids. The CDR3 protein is CASRPSQGAGELFF. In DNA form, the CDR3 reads TGTGCCAGTAGGCCCAGTCAGGGGGCCGGGGAGCTGTTTTTT.

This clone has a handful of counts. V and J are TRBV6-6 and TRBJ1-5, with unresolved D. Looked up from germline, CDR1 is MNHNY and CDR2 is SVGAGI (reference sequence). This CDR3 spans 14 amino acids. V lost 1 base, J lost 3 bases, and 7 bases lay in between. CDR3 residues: CASSYLESNQPQHF. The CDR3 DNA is TGTGCCAGCAGTTACTTGGAGTCCAATCAGCCCCAGCATTTT.

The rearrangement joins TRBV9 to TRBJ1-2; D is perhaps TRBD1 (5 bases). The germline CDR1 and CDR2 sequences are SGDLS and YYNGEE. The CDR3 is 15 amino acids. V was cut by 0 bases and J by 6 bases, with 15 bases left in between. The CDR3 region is CASSVATGGEDGYTF. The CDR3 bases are TGTGCCAGCAGCGTAGCTACGGGGGGAGAAGATGGCTACACCTTC.

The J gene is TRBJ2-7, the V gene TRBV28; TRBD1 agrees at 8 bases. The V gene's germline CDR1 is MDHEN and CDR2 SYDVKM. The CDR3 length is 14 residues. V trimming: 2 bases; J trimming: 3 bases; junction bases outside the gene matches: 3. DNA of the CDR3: TGTGCCAGCAGTTTAACAGGGGGAAGCTACGAGCAGTACTTC. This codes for CASSLTGGSYEQYF.

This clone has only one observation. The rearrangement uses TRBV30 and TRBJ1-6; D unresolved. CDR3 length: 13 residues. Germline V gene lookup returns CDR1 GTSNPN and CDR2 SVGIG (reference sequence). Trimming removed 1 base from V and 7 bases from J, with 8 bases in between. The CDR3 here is CAWSAGRNSPLHF. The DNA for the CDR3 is TGTGCCTGGAGTGCGGGCAGGAATTCACCCCTCCACTTT.

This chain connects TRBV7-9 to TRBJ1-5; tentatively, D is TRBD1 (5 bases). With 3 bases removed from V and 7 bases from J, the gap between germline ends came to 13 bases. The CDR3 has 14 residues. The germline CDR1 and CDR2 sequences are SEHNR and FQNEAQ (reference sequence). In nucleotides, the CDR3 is TGTGCCAGCAGCTTGGTCCAGGGCTGGCAGCCCCAGCATTTT. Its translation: CASSLVQGWQPQHF.